The source of this T cell receptor (beta chain) is a study of shared clonotypes between healthy human individuals. From CD4+ cells came CD45RA+ naive and CD45RA-negative memory subsets. The CDR3 length is 12 residues. Trimming pared 0 bases from V and 4 bases from J, leaving 3 bases between. CDR1 and CDR2 from the germline V gene are MNHNS and SASEGT. Using immunoSEQ multiplex PCR, the repertoire was profiled, and TCRdb retains in-frame clones only, with some absent. Found here are just over 2,000,000 clones, about 95% of them singletons; the top ten hold 0.13%. About this clone: This same CDR3 is encoded by further DNA sequences in the sample.

The V call is TRBV6-1, the J call TRBJ2-5; D is unclear. The sequence was obtained from a man younger than 35 in good health. Sequencing used naive CD4+ T cells sorted from blood. Subset specified: CD45RA+ positively selected. CDR3 protein: CASSEAGETQYF. As DNA, the CDR3 is TGTGCCAGCAGTGAAGCCGGAGAGACCCAGTACTTC.